This T cell receptor beta chain emerged from a study of cytomegalovirus exposure and HLA in healthy donors listed by TCRdb under 2017. Notes on the research overall: According to an earlier analysis of 587 of the donors, about 179 million T cells yielded roughly 110 million unique TCR beta sequences and about 300 Gb of sequence data. An early release covering roughly 600 HLA-typed donors comprised around 300 gigabases of sequencing data and roughly 85 million unique TCR sequences. Of the roughly 400 genotyped donors, about 84% fell in the genetic ancestry cluster associated with self-reported Caucasian donors. The study aimed to test whether cataloging public T cell receptors could reveal signatures of past pathogen exposure. The T cell repertoires of 666 subjects were profiled by immunosequencing and related to cytomegalovirus serostatus. In addition to the first cohort of around 670 subjects, a separate validation cohort of over 90 different subjects was used. High-throughput TCR immunosequencing, statistical association of individual TCRs with disease status, and machine learning were combined to predict cytomegalovirus infection status. A later analysis re-examined previously published TCR beta repertoires from about 670 donors and added high-resolution HLA genotyping to investigate patterns of TCR occurrence. Rather than using new phenotypic data, the later analysis identified candidate immune exposures from TCR beta sequences and from how often those sequences occurred across donors. In an earlier analysis of several hundred of the donors, high-throughput TCR beta sequencing was used to judge whether each TCR beta V gene segment behaved as functional or pseudogenic. Donor age, sex, ethnicity and CMV serostatus were collected together with the repertoire data. A later genetic analysis used genome-wide SNP genotypes for about three fifths of the roughly 700 donors, treating that subset as a discovery cohort. All discovery cohort repertoires had been generated on a single sequencing platform. HLA typing included class I and class II loci at four-digit resolution. The number of typed donors differed by locus: about 620-640 for A, B, C, DRB1 and DQB1; 500 to 550 for DQA1; 606 for DPA1; and roughly 470 for DPB1. Four or five DR-DQ haplotypes were handled as single units for association and clustering because linkage in the cohort was strong. Among roughly 400 genotyped donors of the cohort, an average of roughly 230,000 unique TCR beta nucleotide sequences was sequenced per donor, of which approximately 19% were non-productive. Findings and caveats that apply to the study as a whole: In the study, approximately 160 TCR beta chains were listed as associated with cytomegalovirus. A later genetic analysis associated a missense DCLRE1C variant with V-gene and J-gene trimming of TCR beta chains, and an independent cohort replicated the association. This cohort had only TCR beta chains sequenced, and the lack of alpha or paired-chain data limited which features could be detected. Three of the identified cytomegalovirus-associated TCR beta chains were confirmed in vitro to be specific for cytomegalovirus antigens. Linkage disequilibrium might explain the correlated functional status among segregating V segments, but an unknown experimental factor could not be ruled out. Specific HLA alleles were associated with roughly 16,000 TCR beta sequences at a false discovery rate of 0.05 in a later analysis. Some IMGT-functional V segments, including TRBV6-2 and TRBV6-3, could not be distinguished by the 87-base-pair reads and were therefore excluded. In a later analysis, HLA-associated TCR beta chains showed more clonal expansion and lower generation probabilities than non-associated chains that were equally common. Strong co-occurrence of HLA alleles, especially DR and DQ, made assigning TCR associations to individual alleles difficult. A later analysis found that TCR association rates varied across HLA loci, with DRB1 alleles showing the most associated TCRs and HLA-C alleles the fewest. The authors suggested that the approach could potentially be extended to other disease states and immunological phenotypes. Across donors, most TCR sequences were observed very rarely, whereas some public TCRs were present in many individuals. The earlier analysis of 587 of the donors excluded 15 to 20 rarely observed V segments, including chromosome 9 orphons, because counts were too low. Presence/absence analyses assumed roughly uniform sequencing depth across donors, an assumption that may not hold. CMV serostatus was the only immune exposure information available for the cohort. In a later analysis, several top co-occurrence clusters were reported to appear linked to parvovirus B19, influenza, CMV and Epstein-Barr virus. The classifier was reported to diagnose cytomegalovirus status with high specificity and sensitivity in both the original cohort and the validation cohort. A cluster of highly shared sequence variants was judged likely to represent a technical artifact of the sequencing pipeline. A further reported finding was that TCR beta sequences accurately predicted the HLA-A and HLA-B alleles for most subjects in the first cohort. In a later genetic analysis, fewer N-insertions in productive TCRs were reported among donors in an Asian-associated ancestry cluster than the roughly 710-donor mean. In an earlier analysis of around 600 of the donors, most TCR beta V segments were observed in productive rearrangements about 90% or about 30% of the time, broadly matching IMGT annotations. Because HLA typing was unavailable for some donors at each locus, only the typed subset was used in association tests. Most CMV-associated TCR beta chains appeared to be HLA-restricted in a later analysis, and the HLA associations seemed to be driven largely by CMV exposure.

Trimming accounts for 3 bases at V and 5 bases at J, while the number of junction bases matched to no gene is 5. The germline V gene specifies SGHRS as CDR1 and YFSETQ as CDR2. The CDR3 measures 15 amino acids from cysteine to phenylalanine. Only the CDR3 DNA stays, 45 bases, in frame from base 1. The cohort consisted of hundreds of healthy bone marrow donors. All cohort members were sampled while nominally healthy, although unrecorded immune exposures were likely present. CMV serostatus was recorded as positive for about 310 and negative for about 50% of the roughly 670 cohort members, whereas no CMV serostatus was recorded for the donor in question. Every donor gave a peripheral blood sample, and the peripheral blood mononuclear cells from that sample were used for TCR beta sequencing. The Qiagen DNeasy Blood Extraction Kit was used to extract genomic DNA from the blood cell samples. Receptor libraries were prepared by the immunoSEQ multiplex PCR assay. For the multiplex PCR, a mixture combining 60 forward primers for TCR Vbeta segments and 13 reverse primers for TCR Jbeta segments was used. The CDR3 region of rearranged TCR beta genes was amplified from genomic DNA with a multiplex PCR assay. The amplified TCR beta libraries were sequenced on the Illumina HiSeq System as 87-base-pair reads. Turning to the authors' computational methods: A later analysis tallied around 80 million unique TCR beta chains across the 700 or so repertoires, and roughly 11 million of those chains were shared by two or more donors. Raw reads were error-corrected and collapsed into unique sequences by a nearest-neighbor algorithm in which closely related sequences were merged to remove PCR and sequencing errors. Alignment of CDR3 sequences to IMGT reference sequences was used to assign V, D and J gene segments. For a sequence to be retained, a match of at least six nucleotides to both a V gene segment and a J gene segment was required. Rearrangements were classified as productive when the CDR3 lacked stop codons and remained in frame with V and J, and all other rearrangements were classified as non-productive. CDR3 was defined by IMGT convention, running from the second conserved V-encoded cysteine to the conserved J-encoded phenylalanine. In an earlier analysis of 500 to 650 of the donors, sequences lacking an unambiguous match to a single V gene segment were excluded. In an earlier analysis of around 600 of the donors, V segments were called functional above 56.7% productive rearrangements and were called segregating when the between-donor standard deviation exceeded 5%. A statistical classification framework was developed to diagnose cytomegalovirus status using the catalog of TCR beta chain sequences. A later analysis assigned V and J genes by comparing TCR nucleotide sequences with IMGT/GENE-DB human TR gene sequences. Using the TCRdist pipeline, a later analysis assigned CDR3 sequences along with most-parsimonious VDJ recombination scenarios. In a later analysis, every TCR beta chain was defined by the combination of its CDR3 amino acid sequence and its V-gene family, and reads without a unique V-gene family were dropped. To address suspected cross-contamination and a sequencing artifact, a later analysis removed approximately 600 highly shared, low-generation-probability nucleotide sequences. In a later analysis, a clonal expansion index for each public chain was calculated from normalized within-repertoire ranks of inferred template counts. A later analysis computed generation probabilities with a VDJ recombination model fitted to out-of-frame rearrangements, and checked the results against IGoR. In a later analysis, TCR-TCR, TCR-HLA and TCR-CMV co-occurrence was scored with hypergeometric tests, and a repertoire-size bias correction was applied to TCR pairs. A later analysis estimated false discovery rates by permuting HLA or CMV assignments 20 times. In a later analysis, co-occurring TCRs were grouped with DBSCAN, and TCRdist sequence similarity was added when clustering was performed within HLA-allele-positive subsets. Repertoires with fewer than 30,000 or more than 120,000 public chains, plus five repertoires with anomalous nucleotide sharing, were excluded from co-occurrence clustering. TCRdb retrieved this table from immuneACCESS and kept in-frame rearrangements only. Not all clones are present; in checked studies, unresolved V genes account for under half, and no reason is known for the remainder. That table supplies the V and J calls and clone size; D and trimming were determined from the DNA. For this sample there are 150,000 to 200,000 clones; around 80% appear just once. About 1.9% of the sample belongs to the ten largest clones.

Details on this clone: This receptor's antigen is unknown. No base quality values were provided; no much bigger clone lies one nucleotide off.

The chain uses TRBV5-1 and TRBJ2-2; 9 middle bases align to TRBD1. This sequence originates from a human donor in good health. The sequenced material came from PBMCs. The DNA sequence is TGCGCCAGCAGCTGGCCCGGACAGGGGACCGGGGAGCTGTTTTTT. The resulting protein is CASSWPGQGTGELFF. The CDR3, completed at both ends by the reference TRBV5-1 and TRBJ2-2 genes, gives the full variable domain KAGVTQTPRYLIKTRGQQVTLSCSPISGHRSVSWYQQTPGQGLQFLFEYFSETQRNKGNFPGRFSGRQFSNSRSEMNVSTLELGDSALYLCASSWPGQGTGELFFGEGSRLTVL.